This T cell receptor (beta chain) was identified in a study of T cell responses to AZD1222 COVID-19 vaccine. Here immunoSEQ multiplex PCR was the method, and the copy in TCRdb shows in-frame clones only, minus some. Counted here are 28,000 or so clones, 88% occurring once; the ten biggest clones make up about 2.7%. General study findings and limits: Compared with day 0, the breadth and depth of the Spike-specific TCR repertoire rose significantly after two doses of AZD1222. Spike was spanned by vaccine-associated CD4 TCRs, which were dominant at 160-218 and 743-854.

The V end was cut by 5 bases, the J end by 7 bases, with 15 bases between. CDR3 length equals 14 residues. CDR1 is LNHDA and CDR2 is SQIVND in the germline V gene (reference sequence). Remarks on this clone: The antigen is unknown.

The analysis combined second doses at about 4 or about 12 weeks. Material: peripheral blood, obtained 28 days after the second AZD1222 dose. The receptor's source is an adult who received the AZD1222 COVID-19 vaccine. V and J are TRBV19 and TRBJ1-5; a possible D gene is TRBD1 (6 bases). CDR3 sequence (DNA): TGTGCCAGTAGTGATGGGGGGCGCGGGCAGCCCCAGCATTTT. Translating gives CASSDGGRGQPQHF.